Listed here is a single T cell receptor beta chain. The data were obtained in a study of blood T cell repertoires in COVID-19. Study-level information: COVID-19 samples collected from the United States, Italy and Spain covered acute and convalescent phases. PBMCs, B-cell-depleted T cells, or T cells provided the cDNA or gDNA that made up the material.

Original processing notes: Reference gene primers were amplified, and this amplification served to estimate nucleated cell counts. Sequenced by immunoSEQ multiplex PCR; TCRdb stores in-frame clones only, minus some. V, J and clone size derive from that table, while D and trimming were established from the DNA sequence. The sample yields around 20,000 clones, 90% seen once. Trimming cost V 4 bases and J 1 base; bases outside gene matches: 6. CDR3 length equals 15 residues. CDR1 is MDHEN, CDR2 SYDVKM, per germline. The chain employs TRBV28 and TRBJ1-2, with 7 bases aligning to TRBD1. Sample: peripheral blood. The receptor comes from a man aged 65 to 85 with acute or convalescent COVID-19. The CDR3 bases are TGTGCCAGCAGTTCTACAGGGGTGGGTAACTATGGCTACACCTTC. It specifies CASSSTGVGNYGYTF.